This TCR beta chain is drawn from a study of human T cells and chemical hapten exposure. Study details: It was small differences in pooled library volume that mainly caused per-sample TCR yields to vary.

This CDR3 comprises 17 residues. With V trimmed by 4 bases and J by 5 bases, 19 bases remained unmatched. Germline V gene lookup returns CDR1 SQVTM and CDR2 ANQGSEA. Unique molecular identifiers were attached to individual cDNA molecules during library preparation. Methods used by the authors: Samples had a median of around 88,000 TCRs, ranging roughly 20,000 to 750,000. MiXCR, applied by TCRdb to the 5' RACE reads, yields one record per CDR3 protein. The V and J calls were determined by TCRdb, not by the authors. The sample yields about 80,000 distinct CDR3 sequences, 15% seen once. Unfractionated whole blood was the source from which total RNA was extracted.

The source is a female donor in good health. This chain uses TRBV29-1 with TRBJ2-5, with 7 bases aligning to TRBD1. CDR3 amino acids: CSVATSIGGAGEETQYF. Written as DNA, the CDR3 is TGCAGCGTTGCAACATCGATAGGGGGCGCAGGGGAGGAGACCCAGTACTTC.